The T cell receptor (beta chain) described here comes from a study of blood T cell repertoires in COVID-19. Those who participated ranged in age from 18 to 89 years and resided in 20 to 30 US areas. In the original analysis: By means of reference gene primer amplification, nucleated cell counts were estimated. Method: immunoSEQ multiplex PCR; TCRdb's copy keeps in-frame clones and lacks some. V, J and clone size were drawn from that table, and D and trimming were deduced from the DNA. This sample has 160,000 or so clones, with roughly 84% found just once. There are 15 residues in the CDR3. Germline CDR1 and CDR2: SGHDT and YYEEEE. The junction had 8 bases not matched to a gene; V was cut back by 4 bases and J by 6 bases.

This TCR came from a human donor with acute COVID-19. The donor label of this sample is uncertain. Material for sequencing was PBMCs or T cells enriched from blood (not recorded which). This chain joins TRBV5-6 and TRBJ2-1, with 9 bases aligning to TRBD1. CDR3 sequence (DNA): TGTGCCAGCAGCCGAGGGGGGACAGGGTTCAATGAGCAGTTCTTC. Translated, it gives CASSRGGTGFNEQFF. Combining the CDR3 with reference TRBV5-6 and TRBJ2-1 gives the whole variable domain DAGVTQSPTHLIKTRGQQVTLRCSPKSGHDTVSWYQQALGQGPQFIFQYYEEEERQRGNFPDRFSGHQFPNYSSELNVNALLLGDSALYLCASSRGGTGFNEQFFGPGTRLTVL.